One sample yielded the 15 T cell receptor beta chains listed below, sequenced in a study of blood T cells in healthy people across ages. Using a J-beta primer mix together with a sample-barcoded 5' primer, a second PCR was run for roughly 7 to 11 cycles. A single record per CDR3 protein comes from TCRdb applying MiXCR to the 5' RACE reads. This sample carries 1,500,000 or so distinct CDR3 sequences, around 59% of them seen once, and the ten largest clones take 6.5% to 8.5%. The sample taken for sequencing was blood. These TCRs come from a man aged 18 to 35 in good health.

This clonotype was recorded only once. The CDR3 region is CASRIRGLIDTEAFF. CDR3 coding DNA: TGCGCCAGCAGGATTAGGGGACTCATAGACACTGAAGCTTTCTTT. The chain couples TRBV4-1 to TRBJ1-1, with a tentative D call TRBD1 (5 bases). Germline V gene lookup returns CDR1 MGHRA and CDR2 YSYEKL. CDR3 length: 15 residues. V lost 6 bases and J lost 3, with 17 bases in between.

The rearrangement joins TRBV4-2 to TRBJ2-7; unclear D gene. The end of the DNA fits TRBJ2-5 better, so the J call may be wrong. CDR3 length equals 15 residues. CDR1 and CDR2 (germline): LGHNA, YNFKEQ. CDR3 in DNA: TGTGCCAGCAGCCAAGAGGCAGATGGGTGGACGACCCAGTACTTC. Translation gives CASSQEADGWTTQYF.

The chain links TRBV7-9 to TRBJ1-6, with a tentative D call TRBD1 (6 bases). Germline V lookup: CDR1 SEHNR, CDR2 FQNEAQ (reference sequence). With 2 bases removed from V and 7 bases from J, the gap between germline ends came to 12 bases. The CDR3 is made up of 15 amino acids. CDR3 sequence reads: CASSLTGSVNSPLHF. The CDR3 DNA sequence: TGTGCCAGCAGCTTAACAGGGTCAGTAAATTCACCCCTCCACTTT.

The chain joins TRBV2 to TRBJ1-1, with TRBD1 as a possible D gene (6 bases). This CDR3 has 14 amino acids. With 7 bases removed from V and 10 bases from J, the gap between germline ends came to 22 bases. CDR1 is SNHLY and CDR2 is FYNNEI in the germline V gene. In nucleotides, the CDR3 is TGTGCCAGCACCGCTTCTAGGGGACAAAGGGGAGCTTTCTTT. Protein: CASTASRGQRGAFF. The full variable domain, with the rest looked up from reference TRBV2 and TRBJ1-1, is EPEVTQTPSHQVTQMGQEVILRCVPISNHLYFYWYRQILGQKVEFLVSFYNNEISEKSEIFDDQFSVERPDGSNFTLKIRSTKLEDSAMYFCASTASRGQRGAFFGQGTRLTVV.

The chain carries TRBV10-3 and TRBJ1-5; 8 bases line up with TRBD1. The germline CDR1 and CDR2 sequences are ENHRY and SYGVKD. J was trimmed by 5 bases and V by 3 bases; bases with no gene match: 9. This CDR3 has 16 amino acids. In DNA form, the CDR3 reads TGTGCCATCAGTGACTTACCGGACAGGGAGGATCAGCCCCAGCATTTT. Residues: CAISDLPDREDQPQHF.

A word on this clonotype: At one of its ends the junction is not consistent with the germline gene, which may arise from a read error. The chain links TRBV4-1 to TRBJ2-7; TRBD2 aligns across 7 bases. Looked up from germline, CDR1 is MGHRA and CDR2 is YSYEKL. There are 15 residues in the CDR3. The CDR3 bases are TGTGCCAGCAGCCAAGATTCAGGGACTACCTACGAGCAGTACTTC. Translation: CASSQDSGTTYEQYF.

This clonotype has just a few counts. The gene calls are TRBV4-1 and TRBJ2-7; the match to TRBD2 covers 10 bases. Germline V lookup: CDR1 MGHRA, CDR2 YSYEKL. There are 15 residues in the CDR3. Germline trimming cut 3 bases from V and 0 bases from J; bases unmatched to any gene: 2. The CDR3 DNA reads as TGCGCCAGCAGCCACCTAGCGGGAGACTCCTACGAGCAGTACTTC. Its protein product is CASSHLAGDSYEQYF.

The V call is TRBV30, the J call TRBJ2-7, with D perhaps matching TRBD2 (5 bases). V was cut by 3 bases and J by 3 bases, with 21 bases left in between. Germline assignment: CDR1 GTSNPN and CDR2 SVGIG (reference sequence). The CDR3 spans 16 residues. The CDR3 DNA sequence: TGTGCCTGGAGGCCTAGCTCCAGAGGGCTAATCTACGAGCAGTACTTC. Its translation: CAWRPSSRGLIYEQYF.

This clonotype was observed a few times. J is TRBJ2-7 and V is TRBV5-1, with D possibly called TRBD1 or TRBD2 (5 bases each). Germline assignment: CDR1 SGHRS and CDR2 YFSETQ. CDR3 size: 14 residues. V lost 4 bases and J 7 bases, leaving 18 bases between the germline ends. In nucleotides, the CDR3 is TGCGCCAGCAGCATGACAGTTGGAGGTCGAGAGCAGTACTTC. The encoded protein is CASSMTVGGREQYF.

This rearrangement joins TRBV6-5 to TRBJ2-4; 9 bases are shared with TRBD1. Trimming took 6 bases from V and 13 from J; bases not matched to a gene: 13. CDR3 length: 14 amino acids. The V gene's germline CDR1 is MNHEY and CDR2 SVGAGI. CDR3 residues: CASRMDRGSWEQYF. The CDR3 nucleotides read TGTGCCAGCAGGATGGACAGGGGTTCTTGGGAGCAGTACTTC.

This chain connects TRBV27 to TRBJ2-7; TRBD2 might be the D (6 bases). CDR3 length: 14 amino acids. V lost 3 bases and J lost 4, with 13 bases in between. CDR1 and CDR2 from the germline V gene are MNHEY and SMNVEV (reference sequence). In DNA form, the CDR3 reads TGTGCCAGCAGTTTCCGTAGGAGGGGATACGAGCAGTACTTC. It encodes CASSFRRRGYEQYF.

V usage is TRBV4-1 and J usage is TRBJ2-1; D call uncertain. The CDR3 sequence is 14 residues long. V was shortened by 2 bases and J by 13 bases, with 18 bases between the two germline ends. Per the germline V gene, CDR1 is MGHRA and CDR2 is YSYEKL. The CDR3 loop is CASSQSLLVPTQFF. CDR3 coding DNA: TGCGCCAGCAGCCAATCCCTTCTAGTGCCAACACAGTTCTTC.

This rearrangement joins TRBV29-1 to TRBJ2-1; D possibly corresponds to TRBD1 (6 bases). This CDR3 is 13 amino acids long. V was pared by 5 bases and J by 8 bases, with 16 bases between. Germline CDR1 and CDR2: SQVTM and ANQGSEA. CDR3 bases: TGCAGCGTTAATCCGCAGGGGCCCTATGAGCAGTTCTTC. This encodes CSVNPQGPYEQFF.

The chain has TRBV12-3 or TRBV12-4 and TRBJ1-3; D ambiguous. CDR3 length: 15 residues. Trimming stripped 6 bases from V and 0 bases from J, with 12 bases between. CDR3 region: CASRPEGFSGNTIYF. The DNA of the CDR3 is TGTGCCAGCAGGCCGGAGGGCTTCTCTGGAAACACCATATATTTT.

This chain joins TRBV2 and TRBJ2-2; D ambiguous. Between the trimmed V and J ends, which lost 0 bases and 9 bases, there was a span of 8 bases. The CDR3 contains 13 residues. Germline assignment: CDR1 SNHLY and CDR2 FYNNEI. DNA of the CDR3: TGTGCCAGCAGTGAAGCGCCGTGGCGGGAGCTGTTTTTT. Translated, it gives CASSEAPWRELFF.